Many counts were recorded for the clone carrying this T cell receptor beta chain. No antigen is known for it. The source of the sample is a study of CD8 T cells in ankylosing spondylitis. Study conclusions and caveats: Earlier literature documents some of the motif variants in reactive arthritis synovial fluid and blood.

The V and J ends lost 6 bases and 0 bases, in that order; junction bases with no gene match: 3. The CDR3 loop spans 14 amino acids. CDR1 and CDR2 (germline): MDHEN, SYDVKM. Quantitative 5'-RACE with molecular barcodes produced the TCR beta libraries. MiXCR, run by TCRdb on the 5' RACE reads, gives a single entry per CDR3 protein. The top ten clones hold approximately 32% of a sample with 150,000 to 200,000 distinct CDR3 sequences, roughly 11% of them seen once. The chain carries TRBV28 and TRBJ2-5; 8 bases agree with TRBD1. The sequence derives from a male donor with ankylosing spondylitis or in good health (not recorded which). Sample: blood, either unsorted or a sorted T cell fraction (not recorded which). CDR3 DNA: TGTGCCAGCAGCCCGGACAGGGACCAAGAGACCCAGTACTTC. Translating gives CASSPDRDQETQYF.